These 9 T cell receptor beta chains originate from one sample sequenced in a study of blood T cell repertoires in COVID-19. Clones were read by immunoSEQ multiplex PCR, and TCRdb kept only the in-frame ones, dropping some. The data show about 50,000 clones, 76% seen once. The specimen was peripheral blood. These receptors all stem from a middle-aged man with active or convalescent COVID-19.

The chain has TRBV6-1 and TRBJ1-2; 9 positions agree with TRBD1. With V trimmed by 4 bases and J by 7 bases, 13 bases remained unmatched. The CDR3 length is 16 residues. Germline V gene sequence: CDR1 MNHNS, CDR2 SASEGT. The chain's CDR3 is CASSALPGQGIAGYTF. The CDR3 DNA sequence: TGTGCCAGCAGTGCCTTACCGGGACAGGGAATTGCTGGCTACACCTTC.

A single count supports this clone. The J gene is TRBJ1-3, the V gene TRBV7-2, with 7 bases lining up with TRBD1. Trimming removed 4 bases from V and 0 bases from J; junction bases left unmatched: 6. The CDR3 length is 16 residues. Germline CDR1 reads SGHTA; CDR2 reads FQGNSA. CDR3 in DNA: TGTGCCAGCAGCTCGGACAGGACGCGCTCTGGAAACACCATATATTTT. The encoded protein is CASSSDRTRSGNTIYF.

V is TRBV10-3 and J is TRBJ1-1; 7 bases map to TRBD1. Germline lookup yields CDR1 ENHRY and CDR2 SYGVKD. The junction had 8 bases not matched to a gene; V was cut back by 6 bases and J by 1 base. CDR3 size: 15 residues. The CDR3 here is CAISEGQKENTEAFF. In DNA form, the CDR3 reads TGTGCCATCAGCGAGGGACAGAAGGAGAACACTGAAGCTTTCTTT.

This chain links TRBV15 with TRBJ2-5; D is possibly TRBD1 (5 bases). The V and J ends lost 4 bases and 5 bases respectively, with 17 bases between them. This CDR3 contains 15 residues. Per the germline V gene, CDR1 is LNHNV and CDR2 is YYDKDF (reference sequence). In DNA, the CDR3 is TGTGCCACCAGCAAACAGGCAGGGTGGCGGGAGACCCAGTACTTC. Its translation is CATSKQAGWRETQYF.

The chain joins TRBV14 to TRBJ2-1; perhaps TRBD2 as D (5 bases). Germline lookup yields CDR1 SGHDN and CDR2 FVKESK. This CDR3 is 17 amino acids long. Trimming pared 4 bases from V and 0 bases from J, leaving 16 bases between. The CDR3 DNA sequence: TGTGCCAGCAGCCCCCTTGGCAGCGGAGGCTCCTACAATGAGCAGTTCTTC. It translates to CASSPLGSGGSYNEQFF.

This clone was detected only once. This chain connects TRBV2 to TRBJ1-1; perhaps TRBD1 as D (6 bases). V was cut by 8 bases and J by 0 bases, with 10 bases left in between. The CDR3 runs to 13 residues. Germline assignment: CDR1 SNHLY and CDR2 FYNNEI. This CDR3 is CASSRDMNTEAFF. In DNA form, the CDR3 reads TGTGCCAGCTCGAGGGACATGAACACTGAAGCTTTCTTT.

The chain recombines TRBV6-5 with TRBJ2-2; no clear D. The CDR3 has 13 residues. Looked up from germline, CDR1 is MNHEY and CDR2 is SVGAGI. The ends were cut back, 7 bases at V and 5 bases at J, with 11 bases in the middle. This CDR3 is CASTYEETGELFF. CDR3 nucleotides: TGTGCCAGCACCTATGAAGAGACCGGGGAGCTGTTTTTT.

In the case of this clone: A junction end diverges from the germline sequence, so it may reflect a read error. The DNA for the CDR3 is TGTGCCAGTACTATACTAGCGGGAGGGGGTACCGGGGAGCTGTTTTTT. Amino acids: CASTILAGGGTGELFF. This sequence joins TRBV19 and TRBJ2-2; 13 bases are a match to TRBD2. The V gene's germline CDR1 is LNHDA and CDR2 SQIVND (reference sequence). This CDR3 spans 16 amino acids.

J is TRBJ2-2 and V is TRBV7-2; D perhaps matches TRBD1 (5 bases). This CDR3 contains 16 residues. V was clipped by 5 bases and J by 6 bases, with 19 bases between them. Per the germline V gene, CDR1 is SGHTA and CDR2 is FQGNSA. This CDR3 reads CASSAFSGIRAGELFF. CDR3 in DNA: TGTGCCAGCAGCGCATTCTCAGGGATCCGTGCCGGGGAGCTGTTTTTT.